Detailed here is one TCR beta chain. This clone was counted a single time. Its antigen remains unidentified. The record has no base qualities; no much larger clone is one base away. This sample is drawn from a study of shared clonotypes between healthy human individuals (dated by TCRdb to 2019 to 2021). Notes on the research overall: A couple of women and a few men aged 18 to 49 years were included in the cohort. Per donor, three plates each were used for CD4 naive and CD4 memory, two for CD8 naive, and one for CD8 memory. The study deeply sequenced blood TCR repertoires of about 5 healthy adults to estimate repertoire size and the extent of clonotype sharing between individuals. Between about 0.8 and 8.9 billion PBMCs per donor were obtained by leukapheresis. To increase sequencing depth and limit assay-specific biases, TCR repertoire library preparation and sequencing were carried out by different laboratories using diverse techniques. Results the study describes overall, beyond this receptor: When several donors were compared, the shared fraction of clonotypes was around 4.6% for naive CD4, roughly 3.4% for naive CD8, about 2.4% for memory CD4, and about 0.36% for memory CD8. Pairwise subsampling led to the expectation that sequencing depth would affect the degree of clonotype sharing among donors. Estimated clonotype richness was generally larger for naive than for memory subsets. The small number of donors limited the genetic and exposure-history diversity represented. Compared with non-shared clonotypes, the clonotypes found in all four sorted-subset donors had higher generation probabilities. Even with the large sequencing depth, rarefaction of the sorted-subset datasets indicated that sequencing was incomplete. Sampling was limited to blood, and TCR repertoires in tissue likely differ from TCR repertoires in blood.

Using the deep immunoSEQ assay, TCR CDR3 regions were amplified from genomic DNA by multiplex PCR. Genomic DNA extracted from each cell subset was distributed evenly over all wells of several immunoSEQ 96-well plates, and each plate served as one replicate. For sorted subsets, 200 to 250 ng of genomic DNA, equivalent to around 29,000 T cell genomes, went into each replicate PCR. Purified libraries were quantified with a Qubit 3.0 fluorometer, sized on a Bioanalyzer 2100, and re-quantified with the KAPA Library Quantification kit. Each immunoSEQ 96-well plate was sequenced on its own single-read 150-cycle Illumina NextSeq 550 flow cell. Per the source publication's procedure: Because the immunoSEQ output held only junctional sequences and lacked quality scores, the filtering could not match the filtering applied to full-length reads. To assign V/J genes and CDR3, sequences were annotated against IMGT germline references using PyIR, a Python wrapper for IgBLAST v1.9. Reads were removed for weak V/J assignments (E-value above 1e-6), missing CDR3, stop codons, out-of-frame junctions, or ambiguous translated residues. V3J clonotypes were defined by identical inferred V gene, J gene, and CDR3 amino acid sequence. The percentage overlap between two repertoires was calculated by dividing the number of shared unique clonotypes by the size of the smaller repertoire. Three approaches were used to assess repertoire richness: RTK rarefaction, the Chao1 estimator, and Recon v2.1 estimates of unobserved clonotypes. Generation probabilities for all TCRbeta clonotypes obtained by the gDNA method from a handful of donors were computed using OLGA. What TCRdb holds here is the immuneACCESS table cut down to in-frame rearrangements. Part of the clones is not present; checked against another copy, under half of the missing clones reflect an unresolved V gene, and the others are unexplained. Clone size and V and J calls were adopted from that table, with D and trimming inferred from the DNA. The sample table shows hundreds of thousands of clones, and 96% are seen once. The ten top clones hold 0.11% of the sample.

For the CD8 naive samples, CD45RO-negative cells were positively selected for CCR7, yielding a CD45RA+CCR7+ population from which TemRA cells were excluded. Donors were healthy HIV-negative adults with no recently reported acute infections or vaccinations. Every donor was a Caucasian adult residing in Nashville, Tennessee, USA. Blood was collected by leukapheresis, and PBMCs were isolated by Ficoll-Histopaque density gradient centrifugation and then cryopreserved in liquid nitrogen vapor phase. Purity and quantity of every magnetically sorted T cell population were checked by analytical flow cytometry. Genomic DNA was isolated from each sorted fraction and quantified by UV absorbance on a Nanodrop 2000c. Via the germline V gene (reference sequence), CDR1 is LNHDA and CDR2 SQIVND. Trimming removed 6 bases from V and 4 bases from J, leaving 13 bases between the germline ends. Its CDR3 holds 15 amino acids, cysteine through phenylalanine. Only the CDR3 portion is preserved as DNA: 45 bases, with reading frame beginning at the first base.

Material: naive CD8+ T cells sorted from blood. Per the publication, the cell subset or site label means: CD45RA+CCR7+. The sequence derives from a young woman in good health. The rearrangement combines TRBV19 with TRBJ2-6; the D gene assignment is ambiguous. The CDR3 protein is CASRTPWAGANVLTF. The sequence in DNA is TGTGCCAGTAGGACCCCATGGGCAGGGGCCAACGTCCTGACTTTC.